This T cell receptor beta chain was recovered during a study of OX40 agonist ivuxolimab in advanced cancers. Notes on the study in general: Within 6 weeks, CD4+ and CD8+ blood T cells expanded clonally at 0.1 to 3.0 mg/kg.

V lost 5 bases, J lost 9 bases, and 7 bases stayed unmatched. The CDR3 spans 15 residues. Per germline, CDR1 SGHNT and CDR2 YYREEE (reference sequence). About this clone: The antigen remains unidentified.

Sequenced by immunoSEQ multiplex PCR; TCRdb stores in-frame clones only, minus some. The data hold approximately 65,000 clones, with 70% to 85% observed a single time. This chain links TRBV5-4 with TRBJ2-1; 14 bases align to TRBD2. Sequencing used CD4+ or CD8+ T cells sorted from blood, obtained in a trial of the OX40 agonist ivuxolimab. The clonotype was recovered from an adult with an advanced solid tumor such as melanoma, head and neck, liver or kidney cancer. The CDR3 spells CASSTGTSGGGEQFF. The CDR3 DNA sequence: TGTGCCAGCAGTACCGGGACTAGCGGGGGAGGTGAGCAGTTCTTC.